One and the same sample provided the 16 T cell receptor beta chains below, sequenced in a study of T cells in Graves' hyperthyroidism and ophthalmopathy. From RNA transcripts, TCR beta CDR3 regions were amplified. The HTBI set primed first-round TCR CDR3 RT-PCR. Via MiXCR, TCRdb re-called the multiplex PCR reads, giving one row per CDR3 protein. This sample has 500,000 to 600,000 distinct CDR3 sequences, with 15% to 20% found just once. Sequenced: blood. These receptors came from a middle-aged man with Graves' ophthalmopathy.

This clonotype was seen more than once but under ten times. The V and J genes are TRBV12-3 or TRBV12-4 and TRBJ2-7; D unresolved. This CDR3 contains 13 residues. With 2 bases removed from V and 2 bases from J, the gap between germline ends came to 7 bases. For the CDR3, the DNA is TGTGCCAGCAGTTTAAAAACAACCTACGAGCAGTACTTC. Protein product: CASSLKTTYEQYF.

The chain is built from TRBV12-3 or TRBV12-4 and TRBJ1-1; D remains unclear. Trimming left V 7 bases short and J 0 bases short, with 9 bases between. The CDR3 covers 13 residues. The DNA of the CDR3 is TGTGCCAGCAACAACAACATGAACACTGAAGCTTTCTTT. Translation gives CASNNNMNTEAFF.

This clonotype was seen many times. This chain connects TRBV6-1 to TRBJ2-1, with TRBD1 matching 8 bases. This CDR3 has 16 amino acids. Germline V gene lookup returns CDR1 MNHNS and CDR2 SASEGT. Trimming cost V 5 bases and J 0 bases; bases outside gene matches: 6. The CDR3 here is CASSLLTGGSYNEQFF. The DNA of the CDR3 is TGTGCCAGCAGTCTCTTAACAGGGGGCTCCTACAATGAGCAGTTCTTC.

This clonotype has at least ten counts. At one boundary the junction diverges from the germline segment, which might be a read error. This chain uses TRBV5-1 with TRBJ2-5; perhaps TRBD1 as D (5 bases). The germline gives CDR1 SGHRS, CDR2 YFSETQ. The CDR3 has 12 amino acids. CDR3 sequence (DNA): TGTGCCAGCAGTCTAGGGGAAGAGACCCAGTACTTC. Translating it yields CASSLGEETQYF.

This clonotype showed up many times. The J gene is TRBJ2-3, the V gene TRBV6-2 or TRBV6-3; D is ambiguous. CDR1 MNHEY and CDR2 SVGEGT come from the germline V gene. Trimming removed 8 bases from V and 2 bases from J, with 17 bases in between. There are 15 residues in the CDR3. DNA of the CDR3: TGTGCCAGCCGCCAAAGAGGAGAAGCCACAGATACGCAGTATTTT. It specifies CASRQRGEATDTQYF.

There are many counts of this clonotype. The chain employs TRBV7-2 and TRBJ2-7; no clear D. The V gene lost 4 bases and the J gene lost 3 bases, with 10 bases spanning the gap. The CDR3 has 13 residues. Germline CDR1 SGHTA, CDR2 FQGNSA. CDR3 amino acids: CASSSFTGYEQYF. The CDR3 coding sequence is TGTGCCAGCAGCTCCTTCACGGGCTACGAGCAGTACTTC.

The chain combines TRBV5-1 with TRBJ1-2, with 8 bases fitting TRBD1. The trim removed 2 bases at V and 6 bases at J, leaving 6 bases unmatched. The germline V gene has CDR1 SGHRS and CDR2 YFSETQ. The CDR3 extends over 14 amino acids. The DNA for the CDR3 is TGCGCCAGCAGCTTTACCGGACAGGGTAATGGCTACACCTTC. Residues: CASSFTGQGNGYTF. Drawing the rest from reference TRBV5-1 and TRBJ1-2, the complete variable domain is KAGVTQTPRYLIKTRGQQVTLSCSPISGHRSVSWYQQTPGQGLQFLFEYFSETQRNKGNFPGRFSGRQFSNSRSEMNVSTLELGDSALYLCASSFTGQGNGYTFGSGTRLTVV.

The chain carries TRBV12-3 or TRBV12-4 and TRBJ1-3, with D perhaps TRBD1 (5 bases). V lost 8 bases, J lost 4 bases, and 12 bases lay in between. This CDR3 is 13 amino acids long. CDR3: CASGTDGGNTIYF. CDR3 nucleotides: TGTGCCAGCGGGACGGATGGGGGAAACACCATATATTTT.

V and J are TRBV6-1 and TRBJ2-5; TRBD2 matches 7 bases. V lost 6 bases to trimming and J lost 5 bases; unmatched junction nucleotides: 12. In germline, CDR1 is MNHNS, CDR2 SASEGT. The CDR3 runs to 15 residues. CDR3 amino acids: CASRIGGAGSETQYF. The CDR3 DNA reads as TGTGCCAGCAGGATCGGGGGAGCGGGGTCCGAGACCCAGTACTTC.

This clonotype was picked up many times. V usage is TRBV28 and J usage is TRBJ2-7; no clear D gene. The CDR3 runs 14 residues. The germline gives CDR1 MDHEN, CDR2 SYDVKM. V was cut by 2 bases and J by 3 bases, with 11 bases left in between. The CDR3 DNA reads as TGTGCCAGCAGTTTAACGCTAGGCAGCTACGAGCAGTACTTC. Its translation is CASSLTLGSYEQYF.

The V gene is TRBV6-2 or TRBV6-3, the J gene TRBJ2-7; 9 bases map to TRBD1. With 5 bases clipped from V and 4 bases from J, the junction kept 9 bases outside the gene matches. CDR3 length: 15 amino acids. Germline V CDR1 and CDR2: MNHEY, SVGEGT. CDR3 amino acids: CASSPPGTGKYEQYF. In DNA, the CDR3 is TGTGCCAGCAGTCCTCCCGGGACAGGGAAGTACGAGCAGTACTTC.

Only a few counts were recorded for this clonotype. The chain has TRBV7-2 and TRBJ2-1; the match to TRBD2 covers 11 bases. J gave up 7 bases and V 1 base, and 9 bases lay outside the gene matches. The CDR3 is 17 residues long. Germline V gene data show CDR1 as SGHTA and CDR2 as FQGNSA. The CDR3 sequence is CASSLGGSGGAGNEQFF. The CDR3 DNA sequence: TGTGCCAGCAGCTTAGGTGGTAGCGGGGGGGCCGGGAATGAGCAGTTCTTC.

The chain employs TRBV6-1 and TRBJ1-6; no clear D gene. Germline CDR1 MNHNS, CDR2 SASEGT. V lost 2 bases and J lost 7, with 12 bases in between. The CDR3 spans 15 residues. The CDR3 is CASSEREPNNSPLHF. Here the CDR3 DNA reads TGTGCCAGCAGTGAAAGAGAACCGAACAATTCACCCCTCCACTTT.

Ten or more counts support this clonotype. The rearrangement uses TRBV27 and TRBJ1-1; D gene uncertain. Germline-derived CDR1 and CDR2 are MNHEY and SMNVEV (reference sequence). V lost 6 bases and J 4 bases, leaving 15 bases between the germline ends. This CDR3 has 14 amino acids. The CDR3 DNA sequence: TGTGCCAGCAGACCGGGCCGGATAGGCACTGAAGCTTTCTTT. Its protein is CASRPGRIGTEAFF.

The CDR3 loop reads CAWSVDWGNGYTF. The CDR3 coding sequence is TGTGCCTGGAGTGTAGACTGGGGCAATGGCTACACCTTC. The chain combines TRBV30 with TRBJ1-2; D is perhaps TRBD1 (5 bases). V was cut by 0 bases and J by 6 bases, with 11 bases left in between. This CDR3 is built from 13 residues. The germline CDR1 and CDR2 sequences are GTSNPN and SVGIG (reference sequence).

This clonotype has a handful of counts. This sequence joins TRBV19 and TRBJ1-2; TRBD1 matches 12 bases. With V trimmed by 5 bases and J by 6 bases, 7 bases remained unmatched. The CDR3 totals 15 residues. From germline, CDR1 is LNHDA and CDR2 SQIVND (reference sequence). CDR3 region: CASSATGTGGDGYTF. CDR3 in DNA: TGTGCCAGTAGTGCGACCGGGACAGGGGGCGATGGCTACACCTTC.